This entry describes one T cell receptor beta chain. In the authors' methods: Amplified reference gene primers provided the basis for estimating nucleated cell counts. Generated by immunoSEQ multiplex PCR, the TCRdb table keeps only in-frame clones and is missing some. Clone size and V and J calls were adopted from that table, with D and trimming inferred from the DNA. The table shows tens of thousands of clones, with roughly 83% occurring only once. The source of the sample is a study of blood T cell repertoires in COVID-19. The CDR3 has 15 amino acids. With V trimmed by 1 base and J by 7 bases, 7 bases remained unmatched. Germline V gene data show CDR1 as MGHRA and CDR2 as YSYEKL.

V usage is TRBV4-1 and J usage is TRBJ2-1; 7 bases fit TRBD2. The sequencing sample was made of peripheral blood. The receptor's source is a man aged 50-60 years with acute or convalescent COVID-19. CDR3 DNA sequence: TGCGCCAGCAGCCAAGGCATTAACGGGAGGAATGAGCAGTTCTTC. Its translation is CASSQGINGRNEQFF.